This T cell receptor (beta chain) originates from a study of cytomegalovirus exposure and HLA in healthy donors (dated by TCRdb to about 2017). Regarding the complete study: A later analysis indicated that the roughly 120 validation repertoires were generated on the platform also employed for the 700 or so repertoires of the first cohort. The study aimed to test whether signatures of past pathogen exposure could be identified by cataloging public T cell receptors. Besides the first cohort of approximately 670 subjects, a separate validation cohort made up of 120 different subjects was used. To predict cytomegalovirus infection status, the study combined high-throughput TCR immunosequencing, statistical association of individual TCRs with disease status, and machine learning. Overall study results and their limits: The classifier was reported to diagnose cytomegalovirus status with high specificity and sensitivity in both the original cohort and the validation cohort. While some public TCRs were present in many individuals, most TCR sequences turned up only very rarely across donors. All 120 or so repertoires were used to score co-occurrence in the validation cohort in a later analysis, because that analysis had no HLA typing for the cohort. Three of the identified cytomegalovirus-associated TCR beta chains were confirmed in vitro to be specific for cytomegalovirus antigens. The authors suggested that the approach could potentially be generalized to other disease states and immunological phenotypes. In the study, some 160 TCR beta chains were listed as associated with cytomegalovirus. Of the cluster scores, 85% to 95% were above 0 in a later analysis, which found that TCRs clustered in the first cohort also tended to co-occur in the 110 or so validation repertoires.

Library preparation employed the immunoSEQ multiplex PCR assay. Per the source publication's procedure: A statistical classification framework was developed to diagnose cytomegalovirus status using the catalog of TCR beta chain sequences. In TCRdb, the immuneACCESS table is reduced to in-frame sequences with V and J assigned. These tables do not hold every clone; where another copy was compared, an unresolved V gene accounts for under half, and the others remain unexplained. That table gives V, J and clone size, and the DNA gave D and trimming. Counted in this sample were about 64,000 clones; under 95% of them appeared once. Around 1.2% of the sample rests with the top ten. Donors formed part of the validation cohort, which comprised approximately 130 subjects and was distinct from the first cohort of some 700 subjects. This clone has just one count. This clone's antigen is unknown. Base qualities are not recorded, but no much larger clone differs from it by a single base.

Trimming at the junction amounts to 6 bases on V and 4 bases on J, and the germline ends lie 13 bases apart. The CDR3 starts with the cysteine, ends with the phenylalanine, and has 13 residues. The read is trimmed to its CDR3 DNA, 39 bases read in frame from base 1. From the germline V gene, CDR1 is SGHAT and CDR2 is FQNNGV. Material for sequencing was PBMCs. The sequence is built from TRBV11-2 and TRBJ2-7; a tentative D call is TRBD2 (5 bases match). This TCR derives from a woman aged 18 to 35 in good health and CMV-seronegative. CDR3 loop: CASSSGEQYEQYF. The bases read TGTGCCAGCAGTTCCGGGGAACAATACGAGCAGTACTTC.